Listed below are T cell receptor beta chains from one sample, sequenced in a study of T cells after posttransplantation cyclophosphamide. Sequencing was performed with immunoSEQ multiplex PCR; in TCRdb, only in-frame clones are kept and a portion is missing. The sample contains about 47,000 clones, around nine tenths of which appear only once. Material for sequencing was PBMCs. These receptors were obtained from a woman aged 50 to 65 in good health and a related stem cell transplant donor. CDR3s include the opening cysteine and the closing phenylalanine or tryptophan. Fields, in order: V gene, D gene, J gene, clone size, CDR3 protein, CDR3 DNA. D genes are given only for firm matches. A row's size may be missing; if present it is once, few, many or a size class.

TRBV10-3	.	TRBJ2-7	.	CAISDPSAPGDYEQYF	TGTGCCATCAGTGACCCTTCGGCGCCAGGGGACTACGAGCAGTACTTC
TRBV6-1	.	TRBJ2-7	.	CASTLGANYEQYF	TGTGCCAGCACCCTAGGGGCGAACTACGAGCAGTACTTC
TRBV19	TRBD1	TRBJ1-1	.	CASSIGTGGTEAFF	TGTGCCAGTAGTATAGGAACAGGGGGCACTGAAGCTTTCTTT
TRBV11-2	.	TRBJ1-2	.	CASRTLRVGGGYTF	TGTGCCAGCAGAACACTTAGGGTCGGGGGTGGCTACACCTTC
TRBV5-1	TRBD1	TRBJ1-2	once	CASSLGGTGGNGYTF	TGCGCCAGCAGCTTGGGCGGGACAGGGGGAAATGGCTACACCTTC
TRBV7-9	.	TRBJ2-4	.	CASSSMVASRAKNIQYF	TGTGCCAGCAGCTCGATGGTGGCCTCTCGAGCCAAAAACATTCAGTACTTC
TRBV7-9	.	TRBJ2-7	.	CASSLNSGYEQYF	TGTGCCAGCAGCCTCAATAGCGGCTACGAGCAGTACTTC
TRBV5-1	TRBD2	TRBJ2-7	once	CASSQPGGGLNEQYF	TGCGCCAGCAGCCAACCCGGCGGGGGTCTCAACGAGCAGTACTTC
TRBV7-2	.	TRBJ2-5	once	CASSLVTLSGKETQYF	TGTGCCAGCAGCTTAGTGACCCTTAGCGGAAAAGAGACCCAGTACTTC
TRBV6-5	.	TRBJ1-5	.	CASSSLTGQPQHF	TGTGCCAGCAGTTCCCTAACAGGCCAGCCCCAGCATTTT
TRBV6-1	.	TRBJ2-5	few	CASSPGTSRTQYF	TGTGCCAGCAGTCCCGGGACAAGCAGGACCCAGTACTTC
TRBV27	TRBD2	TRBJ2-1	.	CASSLTGTSGYNEQFF	TGTGCCAGCAGCTTAACCGGGACTAGCGGGTACAATGAGCAGTTCTTC
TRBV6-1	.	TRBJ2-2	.	CASSESLDTGELFF	TGTGCCAGCAGTGAAAGTTTAGACACCGGGGAGCTGTTTTTT
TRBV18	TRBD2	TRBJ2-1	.	CASSPTSGGTHNEQFF	TGTGCCAGCTCACCGACTAGCGGGGGGACTCACAATGAGCAGTTCTTC
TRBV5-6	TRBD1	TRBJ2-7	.	CASSLRTGGYDEQYF	TGTGCCAGCAGCCTTCGGACAGGGGGCTACGACGAGCAGTACTTC
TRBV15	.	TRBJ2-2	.	CATSLVGARTGELFF	TGTGCCACCAGCCTTGTAGGGGCGAGGACCGGGGAGCTGTTTTTT
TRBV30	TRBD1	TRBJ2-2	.	CAWSEGAYTGELFF	TGTGCCTGGAGTGAGGGGGCCTACACCGGGGAGCTGTTTTTT
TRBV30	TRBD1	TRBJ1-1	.	CARSGFGTENTEAFF	TGTGCCCGGAGTGGGTTCGGGACAGAGAACACTGAAGCTTTCTTT
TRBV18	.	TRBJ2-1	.	CASSPVIGGVGGNEQFF	TGTGCCAGCTCACCGGTCATCGGGGGTGTAGGTGGCAATGAGCAGTTCTTC
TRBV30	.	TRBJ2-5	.	CAWSDGDSRETQYF	TGTGCCTGGAGCGACGGGGACTCGAGAGAGACCCAGTACTTC
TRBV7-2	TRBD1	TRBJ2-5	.	CASSRGQGETQYF	TGTGCCAGCAGCCGGGGACAGGGAGAGACCCAGTACTTC
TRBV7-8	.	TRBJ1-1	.	CASRAREGRNTEAFF	TGTGCCAGCAGGGCCCGGGAGGGTAGGAACACTGAAGCTTTCTTT
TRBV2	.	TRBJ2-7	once	CASGETGYEQYF	TGTGCCAGCGGAGAGACAGGCTACGAGCAGTACTTC
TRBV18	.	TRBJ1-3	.	CASSPTATSGNTIYF	TGTGCCAGCTCACCGACAGCAACCTCTGGAAACACCATATATTTT
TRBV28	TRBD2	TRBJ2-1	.	CASSLARLAGGVSYNEQFF	TGTGCCAGCAGTTTAGCGCGGCTAGCGGGAGGGGTGTCCTACAATGAGCAGTTCTTC
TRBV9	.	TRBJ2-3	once	CASSPSGPRGPTDTQYF	TGTGCCAGCAGCCCCTCGGGCCCGCGGGGACCCACAGATACGCAGTATTTT